This T cell receptor (beta chain) was identified in a study of OX40 agonist ivuxolimab in advanced cancers. Study-level background: Patients received the agonistic anti-OX40 (CD134) antibody ivuxolimab. Each patient was given ivuxolimab into a vein every 2 weeks, at 0.01 to 10 mg/kg.

CDR3 length equals 13 residues. Between the trimmed V and J ends, which lost 1 base and 7 bases, there was a span of 8 bases. CDR1 is SGHTA, CDR2 FQGNSA, per germline. On cycle 4 day 1 and cycle 7 day 1, as well as at baseline, blood was sampled. Profiled with immunoSEQ multiplex PCR; TCRdb holds only in-frame clones, not every one. The sample records approximately 99,000 clones, roughly 94% being singletons. The chain uses TRBV7-2 and TRBJ1-5; D gene unclear. This TCR derives from an adult with an advanced solid tumor such as melanoma, head and neck, liver or kidney cancer. Specimen: CD4+ or CD8+ T cells sorted from blood, collected in a trial of the OX40 agonist ivuxolimab. CDR3 nucleotides: TGTGCCAGCAGCTTAGTGGGGAGGCAGCCCCAGCATTTT. It specifies CASSLVGRQPQHF.